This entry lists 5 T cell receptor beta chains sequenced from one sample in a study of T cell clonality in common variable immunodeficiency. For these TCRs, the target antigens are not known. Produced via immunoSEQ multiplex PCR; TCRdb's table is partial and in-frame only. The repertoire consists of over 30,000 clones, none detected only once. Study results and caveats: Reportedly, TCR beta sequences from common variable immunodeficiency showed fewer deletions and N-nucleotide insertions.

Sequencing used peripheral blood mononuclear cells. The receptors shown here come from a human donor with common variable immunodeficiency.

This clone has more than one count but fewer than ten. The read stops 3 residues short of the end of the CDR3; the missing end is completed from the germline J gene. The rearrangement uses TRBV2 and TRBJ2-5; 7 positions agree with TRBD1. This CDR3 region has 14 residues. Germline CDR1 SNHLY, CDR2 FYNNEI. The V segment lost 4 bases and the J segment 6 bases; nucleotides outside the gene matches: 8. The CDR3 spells CASSGDSSNKTQYF. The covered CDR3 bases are TGTGCCAGCAGTGGGGACAGCAGCAATAAGACC.

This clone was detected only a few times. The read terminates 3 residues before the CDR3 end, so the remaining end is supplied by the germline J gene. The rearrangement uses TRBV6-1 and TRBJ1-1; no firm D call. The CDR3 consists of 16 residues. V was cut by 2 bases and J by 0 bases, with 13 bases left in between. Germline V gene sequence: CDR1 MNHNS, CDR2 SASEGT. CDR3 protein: CASSEKSWQMNTEAFF. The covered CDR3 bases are TGTGCCAGCAGTGAAAAGTCTTGGCAGATGAACACTGAA.

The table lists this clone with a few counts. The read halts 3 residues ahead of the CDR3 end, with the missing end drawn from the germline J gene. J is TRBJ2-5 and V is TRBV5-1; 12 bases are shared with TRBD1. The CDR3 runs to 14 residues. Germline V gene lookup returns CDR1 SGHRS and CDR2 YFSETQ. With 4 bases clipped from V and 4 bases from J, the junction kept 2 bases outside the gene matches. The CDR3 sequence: CASSRGQGAETQYF. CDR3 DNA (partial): TGCGCCAGCAGCAGGGGACAGGGGGCAGAGACC.

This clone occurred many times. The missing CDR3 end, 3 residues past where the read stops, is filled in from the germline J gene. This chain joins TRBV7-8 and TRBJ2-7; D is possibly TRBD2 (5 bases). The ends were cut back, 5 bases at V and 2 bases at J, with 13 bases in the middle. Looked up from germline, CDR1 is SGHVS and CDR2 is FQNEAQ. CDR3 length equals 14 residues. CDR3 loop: CASSTTSSPYEQYF. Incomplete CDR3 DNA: TGTGCCAGCAGCACAACTAGTTCTCCCTACGAG.

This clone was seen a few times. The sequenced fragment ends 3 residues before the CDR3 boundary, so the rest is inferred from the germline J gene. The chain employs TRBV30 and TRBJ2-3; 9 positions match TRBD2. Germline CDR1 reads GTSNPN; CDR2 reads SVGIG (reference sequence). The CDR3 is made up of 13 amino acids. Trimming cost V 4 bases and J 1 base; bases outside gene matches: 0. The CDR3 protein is CAWTSGGTDTQYF. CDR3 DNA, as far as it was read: TGTGCCTGGACTAGCGGGGGCACAGATACG.